This paragraph reports one TCR beta chain. Its specificity is not known. Every donor provided one heparinised blood draw, which averaged about 120 mL. Since all of the isolated RNA was reverse transcribed, expressed TCRB transcripts were what got sequenced. Assay: immunoSEQ multiplex PCR; the TCRdb copy retains only in-frame clones and omits some. The table lists a few hundred thousand clones, around 21% of them singletons, with less than 0.03% in the top ten. This sample is drawn from a study of beta chain features in type 1 diabetes. On the study more broadly: Comparable age, gender and cell yields were observed in patients relative to healthy donors. Study-wide results and caveats: Shortening that was moderate but significant affected the TCRB CDR3s of Type 1 diabetes patients in all four CD4+ subsets.

CDR3 length equals 14 residues. After removal of 4 bases from V and 3 bases from J, the junction contained 6 bases not matched to a gene. CDR1 is SGHRS and CDR2 is YFSETQ in the germline V gene. This sequence joins TRBV5-1 and TRBJ2-5; the match to TRBD1 covers 7 bases. Sequenced input: naive CD4+ T cells from blood. The TCR sequence derives from a woman aged 40-49 years with type 1 diabetes. The CDR3 loop reads CASSTGTVEETQYF. The CDR3 DNA reads as TGCGCCAGCAGCACCGGGACAGTCGAAGAGACCCAGTACTTC.